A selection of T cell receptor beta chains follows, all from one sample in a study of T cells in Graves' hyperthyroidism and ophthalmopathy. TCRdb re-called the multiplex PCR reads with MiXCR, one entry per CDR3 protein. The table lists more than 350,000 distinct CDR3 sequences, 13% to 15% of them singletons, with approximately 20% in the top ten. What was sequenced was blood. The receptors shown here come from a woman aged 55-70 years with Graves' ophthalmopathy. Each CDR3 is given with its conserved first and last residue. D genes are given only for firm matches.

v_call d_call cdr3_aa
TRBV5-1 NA CASSLDMDSPDTQYF
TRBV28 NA CASSLPQLGNEQYF
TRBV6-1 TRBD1 CASSTRTGAVTEAFF
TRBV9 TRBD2 CASSVRRREENNEQFF
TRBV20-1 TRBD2 CSASTPGGPGHNEQFF
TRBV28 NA CASSLSDVRGEKLFF
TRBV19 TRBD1 CASRGQGANQPQHF
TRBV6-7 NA CASSPRARGELFF
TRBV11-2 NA CASSLVRGKGEQYF
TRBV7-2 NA CASSFGPAVNTGELFF
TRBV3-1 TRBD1 CASSQARTGGLDGYTF
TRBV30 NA CAWSPRSDSPLHF
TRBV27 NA CASRPIEGGISPLHF
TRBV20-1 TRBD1 CSARGGQGAGQPQHF
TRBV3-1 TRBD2 CASSSRERTDTQYF
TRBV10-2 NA CASSETGHSGNTIYF
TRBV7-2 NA CASSLSGVRTDTQYF
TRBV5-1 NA CASSSGHGRSYEQYF
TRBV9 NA CASSSPGTFGELFF
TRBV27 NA CASSPQAMNTEAFF
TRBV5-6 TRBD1 CASSLDRGPLNEQFF
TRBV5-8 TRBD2 CASSFGLAGLAAWNEQFF
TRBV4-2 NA CASSSTVYTEAFF
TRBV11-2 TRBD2 CASSLRREGLIDTQYF
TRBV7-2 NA CASSLSVAGELFF
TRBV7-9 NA CASSLGVLYNEQFF
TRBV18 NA CASSADSNQPQHF
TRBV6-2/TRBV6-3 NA CASSYSRDPYEQYF
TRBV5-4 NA CASSLGSKASNTGELFF
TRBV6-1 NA CAAGGSANYGYTF
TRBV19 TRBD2 CASSPGWRENGEQFF